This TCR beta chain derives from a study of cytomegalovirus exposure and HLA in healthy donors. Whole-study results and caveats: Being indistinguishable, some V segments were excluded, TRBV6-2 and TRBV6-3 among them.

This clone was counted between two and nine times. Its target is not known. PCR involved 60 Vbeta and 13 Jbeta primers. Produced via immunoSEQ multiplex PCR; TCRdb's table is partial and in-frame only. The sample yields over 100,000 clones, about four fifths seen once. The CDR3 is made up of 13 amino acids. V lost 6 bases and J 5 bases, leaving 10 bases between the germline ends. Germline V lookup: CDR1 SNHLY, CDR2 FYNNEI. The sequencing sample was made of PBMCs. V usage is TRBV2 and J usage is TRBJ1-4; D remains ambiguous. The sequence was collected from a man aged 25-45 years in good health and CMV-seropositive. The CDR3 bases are TGTGCCAGCAGCCCAGCCGGGAATGAAAAACTGTTTTTT. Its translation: CASSPAGNEKLFF.